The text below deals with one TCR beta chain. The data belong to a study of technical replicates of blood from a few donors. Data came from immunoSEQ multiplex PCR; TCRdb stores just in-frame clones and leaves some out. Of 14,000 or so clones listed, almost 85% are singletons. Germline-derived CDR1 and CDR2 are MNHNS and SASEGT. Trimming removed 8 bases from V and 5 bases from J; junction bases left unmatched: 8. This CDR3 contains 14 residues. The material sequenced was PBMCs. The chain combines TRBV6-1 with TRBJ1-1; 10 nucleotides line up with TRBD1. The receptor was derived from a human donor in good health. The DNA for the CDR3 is TGTGCCAGCTCCGGACAGGGGGGAGAGACTGAAGCTTTCTTT. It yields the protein CASSGQGGETEAFF.